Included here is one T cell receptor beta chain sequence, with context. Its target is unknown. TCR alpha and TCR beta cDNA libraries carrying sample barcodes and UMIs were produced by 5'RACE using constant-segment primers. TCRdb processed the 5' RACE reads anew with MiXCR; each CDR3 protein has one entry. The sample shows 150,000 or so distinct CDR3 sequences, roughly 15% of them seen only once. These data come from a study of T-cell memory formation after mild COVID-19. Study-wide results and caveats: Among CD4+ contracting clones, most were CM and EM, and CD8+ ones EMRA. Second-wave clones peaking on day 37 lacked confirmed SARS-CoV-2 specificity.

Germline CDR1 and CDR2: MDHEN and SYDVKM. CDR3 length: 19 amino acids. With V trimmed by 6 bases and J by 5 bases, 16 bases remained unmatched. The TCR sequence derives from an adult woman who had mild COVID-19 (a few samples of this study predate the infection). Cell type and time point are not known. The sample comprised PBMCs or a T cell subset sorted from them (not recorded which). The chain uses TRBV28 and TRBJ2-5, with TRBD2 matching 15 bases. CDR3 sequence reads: CASSPEPGLAGGRGETQYF. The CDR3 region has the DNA TGTGCCAGCAGCCCCGAACCGGGACTAGCGGGAGGTCGGGGTGAGACCCAGTACTTC.